The present T cell receptor beta chain was sequenced within a study of blood T cell repertoires in COVID-19. Sequencing used immunoSEQ multiplex PCR; TCRdb keeps in-frame clones, though not all of them. The repertoire holds 150,000 to 200,000 clones, with roughly 90% as singletons. What was sequenced was peripheral blood. This TCR came from a middle-aged man with acute or convalescent COVID-19.

The CDR3 DNA sequence: TGTGCCAGCAGTTACAGACATAGTCGAAATTCACCCCTCCACTTT. Its protein is CASSYRHSRNSPLHF. The chain links TRBV6-5 to TRBJ1-6, with D hard to call. With 2 bases removed from V and 7 bases from J, the gap between germline ends came to 12 bases. This CDR3 has 15 amino acids. Germline V lookup: CDR1 MNHEY, CDR2 SVGAGI.